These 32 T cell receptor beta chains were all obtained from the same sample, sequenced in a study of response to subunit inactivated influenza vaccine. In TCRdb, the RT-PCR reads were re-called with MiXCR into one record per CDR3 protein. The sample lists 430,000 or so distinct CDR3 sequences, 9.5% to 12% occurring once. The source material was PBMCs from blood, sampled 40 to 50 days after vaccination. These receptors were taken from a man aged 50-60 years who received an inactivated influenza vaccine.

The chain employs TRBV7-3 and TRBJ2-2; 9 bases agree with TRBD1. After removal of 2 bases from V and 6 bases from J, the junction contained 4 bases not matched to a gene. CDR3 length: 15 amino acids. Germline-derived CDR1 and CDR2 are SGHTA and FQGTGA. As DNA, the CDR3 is TGTGCCAGCAGCTTATCCGGGACAGGGTCCGGGGAGCTGTTTTTT. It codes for CASSLSGTGSGELFF.

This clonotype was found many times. The CDR3 DNA sequence: TGCAGTGCTAGAGATCCGCTTCTCGGGGTGGGAGAGCAGTACTTC. It encodes CSARDPLLGVGEQYF. This chain connects TRBV20-1 to TRBJ2-7, with D possibly TRBD2 on 5 matching bases. The CDR3 runs 15 residues. V shed 0 bases and J shed 7 bases, with 19 bases lying between them. CDR1 is DFQATT, CDR2 SNEGSKA, per germline (reference sequence).

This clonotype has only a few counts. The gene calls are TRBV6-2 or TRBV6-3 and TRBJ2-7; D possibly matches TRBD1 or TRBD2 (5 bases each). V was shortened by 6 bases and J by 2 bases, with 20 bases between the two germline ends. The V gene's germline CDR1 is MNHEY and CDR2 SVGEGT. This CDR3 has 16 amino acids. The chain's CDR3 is CASSQPRDGGTYEQYF. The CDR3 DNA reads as TGTGCCAGCAGCCAACCCCGGGACGGTGGGACCTACGAGCAGTACTTC.

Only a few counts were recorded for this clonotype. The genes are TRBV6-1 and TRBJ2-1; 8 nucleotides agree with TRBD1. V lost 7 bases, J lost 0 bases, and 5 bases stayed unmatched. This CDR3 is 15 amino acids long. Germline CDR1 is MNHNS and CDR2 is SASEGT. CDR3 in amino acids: CASKPGGPSYNEQFF. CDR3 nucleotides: TGTGCCAGCAAACCAGGGGGCCCCTCCTACAATGAGCAGTTCTTC.

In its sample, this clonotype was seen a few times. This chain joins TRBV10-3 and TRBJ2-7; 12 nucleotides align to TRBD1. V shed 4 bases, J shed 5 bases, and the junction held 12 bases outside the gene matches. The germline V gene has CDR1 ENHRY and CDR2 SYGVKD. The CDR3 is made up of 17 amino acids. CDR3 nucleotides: TGTGCCATCAGTGCAATGATCCCGGGACAGGGGGCCCACGAGCAGTACTTC. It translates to CAISAMIPGQGAHEQYF.

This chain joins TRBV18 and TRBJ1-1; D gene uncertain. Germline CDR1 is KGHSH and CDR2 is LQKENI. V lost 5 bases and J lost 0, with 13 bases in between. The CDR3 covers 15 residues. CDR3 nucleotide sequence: TGTGCCAGCTCAACTAAGGACGGTCTGAACACTGAAGCTTTCTTT. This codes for CASSTKDGLNTEAFF.

CDR3 nucleotide sequence: TGCGCCAGCAGCCACCTAGCTAGCGTCAATGAGCAGTTCTTC. This translates into CASSHLASVNEQFF. This sequence joins TRBV4-3 and TRBJ2-1; possibly TRBD2 for D (6 bases). CDR1 LGHNA and CDR2 YSLEER come from the germline V gene. Trimming stripped 3 bases from V and 6 bases from J, with 12 bases between. The CDR3 is made up of 14 amino acids.

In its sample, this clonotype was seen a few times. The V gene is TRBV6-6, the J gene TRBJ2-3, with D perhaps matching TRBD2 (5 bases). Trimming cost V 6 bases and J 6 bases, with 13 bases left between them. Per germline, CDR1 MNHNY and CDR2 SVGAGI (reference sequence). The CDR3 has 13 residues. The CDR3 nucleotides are TGTGCCAGCAGGCTCACTGGGGAGGATACGCAGTATTTT. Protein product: CASRLTGEDTQYF.

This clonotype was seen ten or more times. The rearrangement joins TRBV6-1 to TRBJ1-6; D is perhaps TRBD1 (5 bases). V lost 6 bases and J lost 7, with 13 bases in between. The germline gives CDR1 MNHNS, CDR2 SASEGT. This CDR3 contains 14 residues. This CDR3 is CASSLRGWNSPLHF. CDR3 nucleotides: TGTGCCAGCAGCCTGAGGGGCTGGAATTCACCCCTCCACTTT.

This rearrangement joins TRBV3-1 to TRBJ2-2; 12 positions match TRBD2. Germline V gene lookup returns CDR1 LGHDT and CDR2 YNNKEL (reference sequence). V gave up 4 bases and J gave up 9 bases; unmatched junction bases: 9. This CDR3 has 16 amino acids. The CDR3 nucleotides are TGTGCCAGCAGCCGGACGGCACTAGCGGGAGGAAGGGAGCTGTTTTTT. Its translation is CASSRTALAGGRELFF.

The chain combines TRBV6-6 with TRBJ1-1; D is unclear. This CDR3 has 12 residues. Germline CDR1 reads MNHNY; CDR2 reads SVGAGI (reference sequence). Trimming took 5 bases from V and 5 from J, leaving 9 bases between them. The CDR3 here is CASSAAQTEAFF. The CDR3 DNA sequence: TGTGCCAGCAGTGCGGCACAGACTGAAGCTTTCTTT.

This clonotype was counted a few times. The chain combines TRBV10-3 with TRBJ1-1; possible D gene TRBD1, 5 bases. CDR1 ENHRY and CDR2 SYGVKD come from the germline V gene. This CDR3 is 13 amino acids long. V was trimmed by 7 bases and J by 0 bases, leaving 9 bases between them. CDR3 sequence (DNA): TGTGCCATCAATCGGGGGGTGAACACTGAAGCTTTCTTT. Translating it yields CAINRGVNTEAFF.

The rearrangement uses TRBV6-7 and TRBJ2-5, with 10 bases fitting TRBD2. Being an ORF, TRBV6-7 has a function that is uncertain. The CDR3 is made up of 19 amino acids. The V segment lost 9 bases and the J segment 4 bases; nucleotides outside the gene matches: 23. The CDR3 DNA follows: TGTGCCAGAGATAGCGGGGGGAACCCCGGAGAGACTACACCAGAGACCCAGTACTTC. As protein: CARDSGGNPGETTPETQYF.

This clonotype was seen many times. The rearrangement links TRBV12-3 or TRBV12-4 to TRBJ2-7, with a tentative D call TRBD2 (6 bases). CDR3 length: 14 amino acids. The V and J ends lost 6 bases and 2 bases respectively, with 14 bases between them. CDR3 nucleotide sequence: TGTGCCAGCAGCCCGGCAGGACTAACCTACGAGCAGTACTTC. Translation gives CASSPAGLTYEQYF.

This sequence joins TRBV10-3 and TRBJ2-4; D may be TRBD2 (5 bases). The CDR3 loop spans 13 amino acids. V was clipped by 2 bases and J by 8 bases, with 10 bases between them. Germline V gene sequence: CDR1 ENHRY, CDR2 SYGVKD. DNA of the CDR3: TGTGCCATCAGTGAGGCGACGGAGGACATTCAGTACTTC. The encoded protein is CAISEATEDIQYF.

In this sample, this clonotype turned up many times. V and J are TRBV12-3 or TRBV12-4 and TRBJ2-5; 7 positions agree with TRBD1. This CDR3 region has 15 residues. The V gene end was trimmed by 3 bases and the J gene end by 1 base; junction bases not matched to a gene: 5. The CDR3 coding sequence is TGTGCCAGCAGTTTGGGACAGCTCATCCAAGAGACCCAGTACTTC. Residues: CASSLGQLIQETQYF.

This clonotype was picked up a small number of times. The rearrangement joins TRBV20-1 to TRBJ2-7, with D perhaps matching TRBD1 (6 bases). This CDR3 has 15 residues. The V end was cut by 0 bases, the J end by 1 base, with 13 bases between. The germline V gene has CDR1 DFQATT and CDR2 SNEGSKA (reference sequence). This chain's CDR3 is CSARDFRDTSYEQYF. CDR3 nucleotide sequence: TGCAGTGCTAGAGATTTCAGGGACACTTCCTACGAGCAGTACTTC.

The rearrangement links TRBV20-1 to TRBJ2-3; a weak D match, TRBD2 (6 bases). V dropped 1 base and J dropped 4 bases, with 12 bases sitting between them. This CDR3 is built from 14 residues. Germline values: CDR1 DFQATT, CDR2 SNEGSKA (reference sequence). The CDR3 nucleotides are TGCAGTGCTAGAGCGGGGGATGCTTCAGATACGCAGTATTTT. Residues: CSARAGDASDTQYF.

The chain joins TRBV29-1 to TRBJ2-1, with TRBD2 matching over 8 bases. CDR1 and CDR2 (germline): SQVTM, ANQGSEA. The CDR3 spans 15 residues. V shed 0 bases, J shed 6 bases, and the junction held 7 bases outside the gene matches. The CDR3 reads CSVEDRLALSNEQFF. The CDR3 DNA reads TGCAGCGTTGAAGATCGACTAGCGCTTAGCAATGAGCAGTTCTTC.

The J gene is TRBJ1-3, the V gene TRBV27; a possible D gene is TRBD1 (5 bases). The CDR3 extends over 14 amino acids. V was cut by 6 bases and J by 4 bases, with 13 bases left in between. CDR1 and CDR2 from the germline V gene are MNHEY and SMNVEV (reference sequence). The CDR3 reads CASRPGTGGNTIYF. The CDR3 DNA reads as TGTGCCAGCAGGCCCGGGACTGGAGGAAACACCATATATTTT.

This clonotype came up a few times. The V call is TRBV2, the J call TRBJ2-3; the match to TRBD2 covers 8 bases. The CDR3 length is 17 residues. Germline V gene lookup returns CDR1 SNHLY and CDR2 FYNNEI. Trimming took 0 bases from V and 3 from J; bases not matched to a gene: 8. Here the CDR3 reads CASSEAYGTRDTDTQYF. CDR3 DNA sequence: TGTGCCAGCAGTGAAGCGTATGGGACTAGAGATACAGATACGCAGTATTTT.

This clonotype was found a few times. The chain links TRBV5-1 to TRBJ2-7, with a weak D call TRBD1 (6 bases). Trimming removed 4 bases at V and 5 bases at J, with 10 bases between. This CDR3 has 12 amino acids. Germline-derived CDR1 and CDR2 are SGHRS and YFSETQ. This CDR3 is CASSARGNEQYF. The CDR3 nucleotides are TGCGCCAGCAGCGCCAGGGGAAACGAGCAGTACTTC.

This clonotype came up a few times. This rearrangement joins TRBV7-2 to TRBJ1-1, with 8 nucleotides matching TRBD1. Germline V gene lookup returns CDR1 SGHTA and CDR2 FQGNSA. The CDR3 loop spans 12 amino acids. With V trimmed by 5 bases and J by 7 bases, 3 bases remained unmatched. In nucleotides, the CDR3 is TGTGCCAGCAGCCGCGACAGGGGTGAAGCTTTCTTT. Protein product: CASSRDRGEAFF.

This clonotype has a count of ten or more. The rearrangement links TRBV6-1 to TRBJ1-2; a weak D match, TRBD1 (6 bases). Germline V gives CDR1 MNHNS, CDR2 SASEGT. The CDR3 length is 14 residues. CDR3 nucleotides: TGTGCAACGATTATTCCGGGGGGGCGTGGTGGCTACACCTTC. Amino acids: CATIIPGGRGGYTF.

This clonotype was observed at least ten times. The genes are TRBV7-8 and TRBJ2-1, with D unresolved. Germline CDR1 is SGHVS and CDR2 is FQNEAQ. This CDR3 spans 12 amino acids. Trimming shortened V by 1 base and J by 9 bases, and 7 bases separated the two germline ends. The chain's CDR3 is CASSLDETEQFF. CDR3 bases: TGTGCCAGCAGCTTAGACGAGACTGAGCAGTTCTTC.

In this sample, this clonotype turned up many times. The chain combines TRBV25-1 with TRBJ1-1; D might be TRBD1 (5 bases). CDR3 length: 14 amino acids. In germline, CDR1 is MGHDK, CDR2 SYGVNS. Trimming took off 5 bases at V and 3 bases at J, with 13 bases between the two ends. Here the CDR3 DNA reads TGTGCCAGCAGTTACGGGACGGATTACACTGAAGCTTTCTTT. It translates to CASSYGTDYTEAFF.

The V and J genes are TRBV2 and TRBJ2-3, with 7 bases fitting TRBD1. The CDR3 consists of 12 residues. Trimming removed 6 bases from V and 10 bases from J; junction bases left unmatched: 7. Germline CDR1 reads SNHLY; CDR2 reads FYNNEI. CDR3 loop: CASSKDRAPQYF. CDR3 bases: TGTGCCAGCAGCAAAGACAGGGCGCCGCAGTATTTT.

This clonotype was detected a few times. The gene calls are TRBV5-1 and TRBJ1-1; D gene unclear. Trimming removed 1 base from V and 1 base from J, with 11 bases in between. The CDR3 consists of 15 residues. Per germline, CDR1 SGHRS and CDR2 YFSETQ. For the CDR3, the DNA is TGCGCCAGCAGCTTGTGGAATACAGCGAACACTGAAGCTTTCTTT. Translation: CASSLWNTANTEAFF.

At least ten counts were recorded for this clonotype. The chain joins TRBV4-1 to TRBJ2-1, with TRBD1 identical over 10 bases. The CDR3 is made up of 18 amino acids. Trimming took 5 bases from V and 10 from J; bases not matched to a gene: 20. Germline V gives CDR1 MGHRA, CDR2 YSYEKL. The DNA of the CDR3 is TGCGCCAGCAGCTATCCGGGACAGGGGCTCCAAGTAGGGGTGGAGCAGTTCTTC. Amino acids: CASSYPGQGLQVGVEQFF.

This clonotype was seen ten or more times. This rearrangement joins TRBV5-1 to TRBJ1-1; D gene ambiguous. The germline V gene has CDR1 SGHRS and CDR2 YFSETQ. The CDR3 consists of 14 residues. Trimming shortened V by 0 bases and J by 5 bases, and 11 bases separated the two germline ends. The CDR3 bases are TGCGCCAGCAGCTTGGGTGGAGTAGGGACTGAAGCTTTCTTT. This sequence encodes CASSLGGVGTEAFF.

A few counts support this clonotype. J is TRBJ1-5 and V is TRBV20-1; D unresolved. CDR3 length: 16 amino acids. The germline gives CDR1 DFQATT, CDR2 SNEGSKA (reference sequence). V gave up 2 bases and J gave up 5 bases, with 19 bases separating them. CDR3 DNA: TGCAGTGCTAGACCCCCGTTCACCTCTGCGGATCAGCCCCAGCATTTT. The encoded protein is CSARPPFTSADQPQHF.

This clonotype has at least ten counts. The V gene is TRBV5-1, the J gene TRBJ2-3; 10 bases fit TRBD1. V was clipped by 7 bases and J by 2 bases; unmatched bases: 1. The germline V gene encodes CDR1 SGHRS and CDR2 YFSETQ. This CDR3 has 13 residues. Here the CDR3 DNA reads TGCGCCAGCGGGACAGGGGACACAGATACGCAGTATTTT. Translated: CASGTGDTDTQYF.